This T cell receptor beta chain appears in the sequencing data of a study of T cells in Graves' hyperthyroidism and ophthalmopathy. The germline gives CDR1 SGHDN, CDR2 FVKESK. V was clipped by 4 bases and J by 0 bases, with 10 bases between them. The CDR3 has 14 amino acids. Amplification yielded TCR beta CDR3 regions, with RNA transcripts as the source. First-round RT-PCR targeting the TCR CDR3 was performed with the HTBI primer set. Each CDR3 protein gets one entry after TCRdb re-called the multiplex PCR reads with MiXCR. The table lists under 350,000 distinct CDR3 sequences, approximately 15% of them singletons, with about 50% in the top ten.

The V gene is TRBV14, the J gene TRBJ2-7; no definite D call. This clonotype was sampled from a woman aged 60-75 years with Graves' ophthalmopathy. Sequencing was carried out using blood. The CDR3 spells CASSPFRSSYEQYF. Here the CDR3 DNA reads TGTGCCAGCAGCCCTTTTAGAAGCTCCTACGAGCAGTACTTC.